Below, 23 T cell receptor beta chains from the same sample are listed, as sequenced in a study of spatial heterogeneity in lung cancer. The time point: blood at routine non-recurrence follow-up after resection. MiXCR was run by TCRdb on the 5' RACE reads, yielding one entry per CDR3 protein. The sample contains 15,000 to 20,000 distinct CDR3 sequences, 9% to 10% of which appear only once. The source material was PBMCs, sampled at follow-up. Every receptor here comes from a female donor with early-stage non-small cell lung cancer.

This CDR3 reads CASREQSAKNIQYF. The CDR3 coding sequence is TGTGCCAGCAGAGAACAATCCGCCAAAAACATTCAGTACTTC. The rearrangement links TRBV7-2 to TRBJ2-4; the D is unclear. Germline V gives CDR1 SGHTA, CDR2 FQGNSA. The CDR3 covers 14 residues. V lost 6 bases, J lost 1 base, and 10 bases lay in between.

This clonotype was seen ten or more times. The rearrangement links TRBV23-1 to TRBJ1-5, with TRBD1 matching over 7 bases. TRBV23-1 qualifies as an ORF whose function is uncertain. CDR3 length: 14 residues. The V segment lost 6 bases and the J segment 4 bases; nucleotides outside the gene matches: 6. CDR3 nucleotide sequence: TGCGCCAGCAGGATGACAGGGCCAAATCAGCCCCAGCATTTT. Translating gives CASRMTGPNQPQHF.

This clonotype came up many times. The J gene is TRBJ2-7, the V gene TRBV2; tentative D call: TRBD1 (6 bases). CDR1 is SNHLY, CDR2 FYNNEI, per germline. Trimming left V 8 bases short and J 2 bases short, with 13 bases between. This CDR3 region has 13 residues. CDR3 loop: CASLRDTPYEQYF. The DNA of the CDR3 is TGTGCCAGCTTACGGGACACACCCTACGAGCAGTACTTC.

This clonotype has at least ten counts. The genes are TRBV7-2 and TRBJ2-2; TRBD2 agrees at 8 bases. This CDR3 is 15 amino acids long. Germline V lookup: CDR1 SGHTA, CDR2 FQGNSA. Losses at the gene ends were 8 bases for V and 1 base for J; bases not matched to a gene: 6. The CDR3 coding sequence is TGTGCCAGCCCCCGGGAGGGGAAGAACACCGGGGAGCTGTTTTTT. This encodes CASPREGKNTGELFF.

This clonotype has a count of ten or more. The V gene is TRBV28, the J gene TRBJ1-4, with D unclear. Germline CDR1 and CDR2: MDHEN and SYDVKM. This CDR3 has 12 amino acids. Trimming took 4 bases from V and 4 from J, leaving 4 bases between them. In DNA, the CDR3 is TGTGCCAGCAGTTCGGTTAATGAAAAACTGTTTTTT. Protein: CASSSVNEKLFF.

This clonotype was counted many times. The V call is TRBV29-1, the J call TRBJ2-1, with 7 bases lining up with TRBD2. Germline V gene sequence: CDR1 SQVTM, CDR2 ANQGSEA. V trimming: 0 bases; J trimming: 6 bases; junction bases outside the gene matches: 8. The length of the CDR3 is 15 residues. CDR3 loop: CSVEDLAGVGNEQFF. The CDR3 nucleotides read TGCAGCGTTGAAGATCTTGCGGGAGTGGGCAATGAGCAGTTCTTC.

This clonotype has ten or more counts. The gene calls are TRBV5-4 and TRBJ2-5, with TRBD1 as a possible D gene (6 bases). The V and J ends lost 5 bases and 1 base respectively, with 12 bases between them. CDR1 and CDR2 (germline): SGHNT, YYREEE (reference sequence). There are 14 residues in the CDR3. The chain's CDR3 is CASRDQTGQETQYF. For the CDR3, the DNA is TGTGCCAGCAGGGACCAGACAGGCCAAGAGACCCAGTACTTC.

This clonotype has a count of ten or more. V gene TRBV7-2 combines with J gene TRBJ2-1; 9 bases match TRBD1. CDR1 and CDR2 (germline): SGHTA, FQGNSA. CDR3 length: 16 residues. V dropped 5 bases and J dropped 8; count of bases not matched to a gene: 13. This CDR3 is CASSLAAGTGKDEQFF. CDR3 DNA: TGTGCCAGCAGCCTCGCCGCCGGGACAGGGAAGGATGAGCAGTTCTTC.

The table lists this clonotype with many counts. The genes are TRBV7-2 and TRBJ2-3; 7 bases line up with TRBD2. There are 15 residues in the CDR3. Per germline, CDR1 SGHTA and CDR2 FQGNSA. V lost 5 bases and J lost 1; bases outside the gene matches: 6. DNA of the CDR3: TGTGCCAGCAGCACTACTAGCGACGGCACAGATACGCAGTATTTT. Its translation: CASSTTSDGTDTQYF.

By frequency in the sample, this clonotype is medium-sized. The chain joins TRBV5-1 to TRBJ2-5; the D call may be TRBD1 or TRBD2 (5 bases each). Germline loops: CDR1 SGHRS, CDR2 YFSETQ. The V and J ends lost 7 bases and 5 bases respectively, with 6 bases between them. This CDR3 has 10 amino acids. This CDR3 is CASEGETQYF. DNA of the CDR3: TGCGCCAGCGAGGGGGAGACCCAGTACTTC.

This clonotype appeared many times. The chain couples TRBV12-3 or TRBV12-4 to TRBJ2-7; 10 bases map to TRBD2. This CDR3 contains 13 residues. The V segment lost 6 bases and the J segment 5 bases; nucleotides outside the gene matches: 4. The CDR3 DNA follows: TGTGCCAGCAGCCCTAGCGGGAGTAACGAGCAGTACTTC. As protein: CASSPSGSNEQYF.

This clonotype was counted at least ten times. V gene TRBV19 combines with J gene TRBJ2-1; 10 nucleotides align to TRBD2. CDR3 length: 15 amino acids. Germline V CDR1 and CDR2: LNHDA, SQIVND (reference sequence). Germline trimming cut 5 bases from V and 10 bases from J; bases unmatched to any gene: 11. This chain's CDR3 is CASSWLAGARREQFF. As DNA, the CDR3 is TGTGCCAGTAGTTGGCTAGCGGGGGCCCGGAGGGAGCAGTTCTTC.

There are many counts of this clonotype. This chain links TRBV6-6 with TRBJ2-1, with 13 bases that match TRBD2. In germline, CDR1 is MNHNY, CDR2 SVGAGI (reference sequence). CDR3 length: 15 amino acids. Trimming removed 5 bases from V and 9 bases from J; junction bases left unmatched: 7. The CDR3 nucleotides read TGTGCCAGCAGTCATCGGACTAGCGGGAGCGGTGAGCAGTTCTTC. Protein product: CASSHRTSGSGEQFF.

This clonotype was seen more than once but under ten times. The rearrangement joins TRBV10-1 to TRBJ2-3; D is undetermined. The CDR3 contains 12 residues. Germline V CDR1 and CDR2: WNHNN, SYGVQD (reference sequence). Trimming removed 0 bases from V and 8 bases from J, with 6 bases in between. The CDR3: CASSESGSTQYF. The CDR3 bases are TGCGCCAGCAGTGAGTCTGGAAGTACGCAGTATTTT.

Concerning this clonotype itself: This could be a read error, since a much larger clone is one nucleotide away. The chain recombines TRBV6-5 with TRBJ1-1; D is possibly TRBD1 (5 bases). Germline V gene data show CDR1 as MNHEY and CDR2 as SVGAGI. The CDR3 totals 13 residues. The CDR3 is CASRGVMNTEASF. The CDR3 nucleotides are TGTGCCAGCAGGGGGGTCATGAACACTGAAGCTTCCTTT.

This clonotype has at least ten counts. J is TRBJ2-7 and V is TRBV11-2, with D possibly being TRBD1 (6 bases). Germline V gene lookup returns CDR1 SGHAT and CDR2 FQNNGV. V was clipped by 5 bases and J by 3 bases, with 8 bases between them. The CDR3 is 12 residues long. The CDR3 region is CASSLDSYEQYF. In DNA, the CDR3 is TGTGCCAGCAGCCTGGACAGCTACGAGCAGTACTTC.

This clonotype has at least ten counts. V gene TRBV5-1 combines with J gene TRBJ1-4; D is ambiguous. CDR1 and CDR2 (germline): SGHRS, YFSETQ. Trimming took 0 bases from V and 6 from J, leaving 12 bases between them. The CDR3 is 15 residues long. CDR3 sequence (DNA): TGCGCCAGCAGCTTGGTTACAGCGAGGGATGAAAAACTGTTTTTT. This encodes CASSLVTARDEKLFF.

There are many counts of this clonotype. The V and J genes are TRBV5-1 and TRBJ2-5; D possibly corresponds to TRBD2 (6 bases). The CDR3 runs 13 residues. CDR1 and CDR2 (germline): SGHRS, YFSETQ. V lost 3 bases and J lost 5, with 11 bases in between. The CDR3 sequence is CASSSGTLETQYF. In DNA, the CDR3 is TGCGCCAGCAGCTCCGGGACTCTCGAGACCCAGTACTTC.

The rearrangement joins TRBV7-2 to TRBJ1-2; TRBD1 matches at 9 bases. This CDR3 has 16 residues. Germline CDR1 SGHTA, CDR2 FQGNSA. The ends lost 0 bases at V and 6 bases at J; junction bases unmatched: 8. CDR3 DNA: TGTGCCAGCAGCTTAGCGCGGGGACAGGGCGGTAATGGCTACACCTTC. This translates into CASSLARGQGGNGYTF. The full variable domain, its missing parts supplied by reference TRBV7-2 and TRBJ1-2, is GAGVSQSPSNKVTEKGKDVELRCDPISGHTALYWYRQSLGQGLEFLIYFQGNSAPDKSGLPSDRFSAERTGGSVSTLTIQRTQQEDSAVYLCASSLARGQGGNGYTFGSGTRLTVV.

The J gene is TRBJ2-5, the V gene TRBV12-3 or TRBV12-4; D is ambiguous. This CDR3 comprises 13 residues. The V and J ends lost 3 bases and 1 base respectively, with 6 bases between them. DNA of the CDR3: TGTGCCAGCAGTTTGCAGATCCAAGAGACCCAGTACTTC. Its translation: CASSLQIQETQYF.

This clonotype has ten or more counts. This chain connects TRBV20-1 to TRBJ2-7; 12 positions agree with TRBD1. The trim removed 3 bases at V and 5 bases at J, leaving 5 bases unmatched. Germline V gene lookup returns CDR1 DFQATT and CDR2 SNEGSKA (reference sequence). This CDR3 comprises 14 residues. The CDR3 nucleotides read TGCAGTGCTAGCTACGGGACAGGGGGCAACGAGCAGTACTTC. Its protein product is CSASYGTGGNEQYF.

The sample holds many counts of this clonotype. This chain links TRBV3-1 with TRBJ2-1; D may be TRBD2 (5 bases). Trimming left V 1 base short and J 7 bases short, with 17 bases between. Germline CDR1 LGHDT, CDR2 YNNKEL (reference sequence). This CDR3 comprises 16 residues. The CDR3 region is CASSQVPGLARNEQFF. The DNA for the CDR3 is TGTGCCAGCAGCCAAGTCCCAGGCTTAGCGAGAAATGAGCAGTTCTTC.

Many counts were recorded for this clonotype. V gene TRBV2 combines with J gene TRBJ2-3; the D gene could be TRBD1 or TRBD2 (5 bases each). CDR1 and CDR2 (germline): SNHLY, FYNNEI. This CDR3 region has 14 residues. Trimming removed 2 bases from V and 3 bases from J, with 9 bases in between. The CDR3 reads CASSEQGPTDTQYF. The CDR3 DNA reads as TGTGCCAGCAGTGAACAGGGACCTACAGATACGCAGTATTTT.